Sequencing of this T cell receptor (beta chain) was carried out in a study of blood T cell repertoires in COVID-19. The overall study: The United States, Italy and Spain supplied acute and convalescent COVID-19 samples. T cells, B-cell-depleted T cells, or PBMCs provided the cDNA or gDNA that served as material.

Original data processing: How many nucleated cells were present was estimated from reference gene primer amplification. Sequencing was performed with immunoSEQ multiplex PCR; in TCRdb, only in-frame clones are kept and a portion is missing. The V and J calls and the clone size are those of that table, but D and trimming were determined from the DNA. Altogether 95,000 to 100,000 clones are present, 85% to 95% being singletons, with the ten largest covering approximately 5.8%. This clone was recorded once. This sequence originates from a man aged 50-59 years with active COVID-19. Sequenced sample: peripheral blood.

Here the CDR3 DNA reads TGTGCCAGCAGTGATCCCGGGACAGGGTCTGATACGCAGTATTTT. Residues: CASSDPGTGSDTQYF. The rearrangement links TRBV28 to TRBJ2-3; TRBD1 matches at 9 bases. This CDR3 spans 15 amino acids. The germline V gene has CDR1 MDHEN and CDR2 SYDVKM. V shed 5 bases and J 6 bases; nucleotides not matched to a gene: 9.